The subject of this entry is one T cell receptor (beta chain). Its target antigen remains unknown. Base qualities are missing; no much larger clone stands one base away. CDR1 is given as ENHRY and CDR2 as SYGVKD, both from the germline V gene. V gives up 7 bases and J gives up 0 bases, and the segment between their germline ends measures 11 bases. Measured from the cysteine to the phenylalanine, the CDR3 is 14 residues long. CDR3 DNA only is kept here, 42 bases in frame from base 1. This specimen comes from a study of glioma-infiltrating T cells (dated by TCRdb to about 2016). Regarding the study in general: The study sequenced TCR alpha- and beta-chain repertoires from glioma tissue, from non-neoplastic brain tissue and from matched peripheral blood mononuclear cells. To measure how far tissue and blood T-cell populations diverged, each tissue-infiltrating repertoire was compared against the peripheral blood repertoire of the same patient. The paired cohort was made up of three low-grade glioma patients, seven to nine primary glioblastoma patients and three non-glioma patients who contributed non-neoplastic brain tissue. Overall results and qualifications from the work: Tissue and blood shared very few CDR3 sequences, a result attributed to high CDR3 diversity and limited sampling. VJ-independent divergence between tissue and blood was lower than expected in non-neoplastic patients but higher than expected in all gliomas, particularly low-grade gliomas. Group comparisons rested on small numbers: three non-neoplastic, three low-grade glioma and several glioblastoma patients.

TCR alpha and beta CDR3 regions were amplified with the iRepertoire nested amplicon-rescue multiplex PCR (arm-PCR) platform from RNA. For one-step reverse transcription and amplification, roughly 100-450 ng of tissue mRNA or PBMC total RNA was used as input. Following bead purification, Illumina adapters were added by a secondary multiplex PCR, and the libraries were gel-purified between 200 and 400 bp. Internal 6-nucleotide barcodes were carried by the libraries and were used for demultiplexing. Libraries were sequenced on an Illumina MiSeq with 2x220 or 2x250 nucleotide paired-end reads. The source study handled its data this way. Paired reads were merged using FLASH 1.2.11 and aligned with BWA-MEM to the GRCh37 human genome, and TRA and TRB reads were then extracted. V and J assignment used an IMGT-derived reference of cassette sequences and CDR3 motifs that included pseudogenes. Three-frame translation of reads was performed, and productive CDR3s were defined as those with a C...FGXG motif and no stop codons. Clonotypes were defined as unique combinations of V-J cassette pair and CDR3 amino acid sequence. Hamming distance filtering was applied to reads, with thresholds set by the sequence error rate of each sample in mapped regions. Using fastp at Q25 and MiXCR, TCRdb reprocessed the public reads and kept productive beta chains. One record per CDR3 amino acid sequence lists the most common genes and DNA. None of the V and J calls come from the authors' own analysis; TCRdb made them. Across this sample there are about 140,000 distinct CDR3 sequences, with roughly 43% seen only once. The ten largest clones represent around 18% of the sample.

This receptor was taken from a human donor with low-grade glioma or glioblastoma, undergoing nonglioma brain surgery, or in good health (not recorded which). Sequencing used glioma tissue, nonneoplastic brain tissue, or PBMCs (not recorded which). The chain is assembled from TRBV10-3 and TRBJ2-3, and perhaps TRBD2 as D gene, on 7 matching bases. The DNA sequence is as follows: TGTGCCATCAAGGCGGGGGCTAGCACAGATACGCAGTATTTT. Translated, it gives CAIKAGASTDTQYF.